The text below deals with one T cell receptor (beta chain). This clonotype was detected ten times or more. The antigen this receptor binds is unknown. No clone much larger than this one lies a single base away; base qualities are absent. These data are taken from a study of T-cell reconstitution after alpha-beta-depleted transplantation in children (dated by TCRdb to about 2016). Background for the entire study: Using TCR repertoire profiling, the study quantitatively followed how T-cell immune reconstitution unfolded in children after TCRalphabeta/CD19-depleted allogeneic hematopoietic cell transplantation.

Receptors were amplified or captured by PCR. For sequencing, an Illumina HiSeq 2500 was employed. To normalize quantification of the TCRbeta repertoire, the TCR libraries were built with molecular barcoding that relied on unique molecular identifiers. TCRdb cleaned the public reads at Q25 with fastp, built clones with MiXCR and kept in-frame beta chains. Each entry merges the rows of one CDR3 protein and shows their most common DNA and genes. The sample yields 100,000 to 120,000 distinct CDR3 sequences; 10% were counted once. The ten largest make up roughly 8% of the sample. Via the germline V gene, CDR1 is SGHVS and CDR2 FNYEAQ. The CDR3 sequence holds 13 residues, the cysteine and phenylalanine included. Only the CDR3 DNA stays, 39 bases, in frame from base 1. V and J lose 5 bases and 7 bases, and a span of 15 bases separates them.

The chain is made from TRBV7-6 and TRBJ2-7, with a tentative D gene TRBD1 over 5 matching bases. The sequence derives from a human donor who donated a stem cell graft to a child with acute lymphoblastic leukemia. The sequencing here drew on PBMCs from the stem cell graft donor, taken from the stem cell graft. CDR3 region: CASSAQGTGEQYF. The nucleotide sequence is TGTGCCAGCAGCGCCCAGGGAACGGGTGAGCAGTACTTC.